The rows below give T cell receptor beta chains drawn from one sample of a study of T cells expressing NK-cell markers. TCRdb re-called the 5' RACE reads and catalogs CDR3 proteins one per entry, DNA excluded. The table lists roughly 420,000 distinct CDR3 sequences. The source material was blood T cells: a sorted CD56 or NKG2C T cell subset, CD4+ or CD8+ T cells, or bulk PBMC T cells (not recorded which). The receptors derive from a woman aged 18-69 years in good health. CDR3s include the opening cysteine and the closing phenylalanine or tryptophan.

v_call: TRBV20-1
j_call: TRBJ2-3
cdr3_aa: CSGGRGDTQYF

v_call: TRBV28
j_call: TRBJ2-3
cdr3_aa: CASRSAGQGSDTQYF

v_call: TRBV3-1
j_call: TRBJ1-2
cdr3_aa: CASSQGPEGYTF

v_call: TRBV27
j_call: TRBJ1-5
cdr3_aa: CASSLSPGGNQPQHF

v_call: TRBV29-1
j_call: TRBJ1-2
cdr3_aa: CSVPHRGIFYGYTF

v_call: TRBV5-4
j_call: TRBJ2-1
cdr3_aa: CASTVAGGPDEQFF

v_call: TRBV14
j_call: TRBJ2-5
cdr3_aa: CASSRIRGRDQETQYF

v_call: TRBV29-1
j_call: TRBJ2-5
cdr3_aa: CSVPKGGATRETQYF

v_call: TRBV18
j_call: TRBJ2-7
cdr3_aa: CASSPSGQGSYEQYF

v_call: TRBV28
j_call: TRBJ2-1
cdr3_aa: CASTPSGTYNEQFF

v_call: TRBV20-1
j_call: TRBJ1-6
cdr3_aa: CSATENYNSPLHF

v_call: TRBV29-1
j_call: TRBJ2-3
cdr3_aa: CSVGRGITDTQYF

v_call: TRBV12-3/TRBV12-4
j_call: TRBJ2-5
cdr3_aa: CASSIAGGGETQYF

v_call: TRBV15
j_call: TRBJ1-4
cdr3_aa: CATNRDRLEKLFF

v_call: TRBV11-2
j_call: TRBJ2-3
cdr3_aa: CASSLYEAGAGDTQYF

v_call: TRBV12-3/TRBV12-4
j_call: TRBJ2-1
cdr3_aa: CASRGSSHLPYNEQFF

v_call: TRBV18
j_call: TRBJ2-6
cdr3_aa: CASSTDRPPANVLTF

v_call: TRBV5-1
j_call: TRBJ1-1
cdr3_aa: CASSLEAGWTEAFF

v_call: TRBV20-1
j_call: TRBJ2-5
cdr3_aa: CSAPTGEYQETQYF

v_call: TRBV24-1
j_call: TRBJ2-1
cdr3_aa: CATTGLNNEQFF

v_call: TRBV28
j_call: TRBJ1-5
cdr3_aa: CASNPPTHRGQPQHF

v_call: TRBV10-3
j_call: TRBJ1-1
cdr3_aa: CAISEYMGNGEAFF

v_call: TRBV20-1
j_call: TRBJ1-5
cdr3_aa: CSALPDGAAGNQPQHF

v_call: TRBV5-6
j_call: TRBJ1-2
cdr3_aa: CASSLGGRDNYGYTF

v_call: TRBV6-2/TRBV6-3
j_call: TRBJ1-1
cdr3_aa: CASSYENTEAFF

v_call: TRBV2
j_call: TRBJ2-1
cdr3_aa: CASSDRGNSYNEQFF

v_call: TRBV9
j_call: TRBJ2-5
cdr3_aa: CASSVVSPLGKETQYF

v_call: TRBV6-2/TRBV6-3
j_call: TRBJ2-1
cdr3_aa: CASSYSAGRVSYNEQFF

v_call: TRBV12-3/TRBV12-4
j_call: TRBJ1-5
cdr3_aa: CASSPSLGNQPQHF

v_call: TRBV5-6
j_call: TRBJ2-7
cdr3_aa: CASSLGGGFSYEQYF

v_call: TRBV20-1
j_call: TRBJ2-1
cdr3_aa: CSARFGARSSYNEQFF

v_call: TRBV5-1
j_call: TRBJ2-1
cdr3_aa: CASGERVAGSEQFF

v_call: TRBV7-9
j_call: TRBJ1-1
cdr3_aa: CATLPPGGAVEAFF

v_call: TRBV29-1
j_call: TRBJ2-2
cdr3_aa: CSVEVTRGELFF

v_call: TRBV18
j_call: TRBJ1-2
cdr3_aa: CASSRDFNYGYTF

v_call: TRBV25-1
j_call: TRBJ2-1
cdr3_aa: CASSDRDRAYNEQFF

v_call: TRBV3-1
j_call: TRBJ1-2
cdr3_aa: CASSQERALQGPYGYTF

v_call: TRBV6-5
j_call: TRBJ2-5
cdr3_aa: CASSYDSEETQYF

v_call: TRBV5-1
j_call: TRBJ2-5
cdr3_aa: CASSFSEETQYF

v_call: TRBV2
j_call: TRBJ2-2
cdr3_aa: CASSVSGVNTGELFF

v_call: TRBV9
j_call: TRBJ2-2
cdr3_aa: CASSTRRRELFF

v_call: TRBV7-9
j_call: TRBJ2-3
cdr3_aa: CASSLPTSGSRTDTQYF

v_call: TRBV28
j_call: TRBJ1-2
cdr3_aa: CASSLSTGGNYGYTF

v_call: TRBV7-2
j_call: TRBJ1-5
cdr3_aa: CASSTGTVSQPQHF

v_call: TRBV12-3/TRBV12-4
j_call: TRBJ2-7
cdr3_aa: CASSLTRDKPYEQYF

v_call: TRBV6-1
j_call: TRBJ2-7
cdr3_aa: CASSEAEVYEQYF

v_call: TRBV27
j_call: TRBJ1-1
cdr3_aa: CASRSYSTAFEAFF

v_call: TRBV27
j_call: TRBJ1-1
cdr3_aa: CASSLFFMSEAFF

v_call: TRBV7-3
j_call: TRBJ2-5
cdr3_aa: CASSLLQGETQYF

v_call: TRBV12-3/TRBV12-4
j_call: TRBJ2-1
cdr3_aa: CASKLAGDPRNEQFF

v_call: TRBV28
j_call: TRBJ2-7
cdr3_aa: CASSRLAGALSYEQYF

v_call: TRBV14
j_call: TRBJ2-1
cdr3_aa: CASSQERALVNEQFF

v_call: TRBV5-1
j_call: TRBJ2-6
cdr3_aa: CASSLVLDSGANVLTF

v_call: TRBV5-5
j_call: TRBJ2-1
cdr3_aa: CASSLVGDSFYNEQFF